This TCR beta chain was obtained from a study of cytomegalovirus exposure and HLA in healthy donors. General study points: A later look showed TCR association rates differing by HLA locus, highest for DRB1 and lowest for HLA-C. Sequencing had likely introduced a cluster of highly shared sequence variants as an artifact.

A multiplex PCR was run with 60 Vbeta primers and 13 Jbeta primers. Clones were read by immunoSEQ multiplex PCR, and TCRdb kept only the in-frame ones, dropping some. The sample records 200,000 to 300,000 clones, 80% to 90% being singletons. Remarks on this clone: Its antigen is unknown.

The sample consisted of PBMCs. This TCR came from a woman aged 40 to 50 in good health and CMV-seropositive.

CDR3 in amino acids: CATSREAGGYNEQFF. CDR3 bases: TGTGCCACCAGCAGAGAGGCGGGAGGTTACAATGAGCAGTTCTTC. V and J are TRBV15 and TRBJ2-1; 8 bases are a match to TRBD2. Per the germline V gene, CDR1 is LNHNV and CDR2 is YYDKDF (reference sequence). The CDR3 has 15 residues. After removal of 0 bases from V and 4 bases from J, the junction contained 2 bases not matched to a gene.